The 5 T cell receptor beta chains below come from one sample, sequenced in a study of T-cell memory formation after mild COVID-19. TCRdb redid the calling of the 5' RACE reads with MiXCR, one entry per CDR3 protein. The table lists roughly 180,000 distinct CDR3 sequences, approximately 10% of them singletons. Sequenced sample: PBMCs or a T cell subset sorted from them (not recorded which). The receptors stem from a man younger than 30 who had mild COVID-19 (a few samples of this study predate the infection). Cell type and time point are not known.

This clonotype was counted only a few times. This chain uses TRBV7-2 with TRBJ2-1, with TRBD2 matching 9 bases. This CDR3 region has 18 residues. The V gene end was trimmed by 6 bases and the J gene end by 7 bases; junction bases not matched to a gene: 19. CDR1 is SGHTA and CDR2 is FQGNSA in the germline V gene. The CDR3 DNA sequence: TGTGCCAGCAGTACCACAGGGAGGTGGCGGGGGGGTAGAAATGAGCAGTTCTTC. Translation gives CASSTTGRWRGGRNEQFF. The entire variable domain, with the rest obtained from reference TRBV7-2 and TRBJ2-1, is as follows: GAGVSQSPSNKVTEKGKDVELRCDPISGHTALYWYRQSLGQGLEFLIYFQGNSAPDKSGLPSDRFSAERTGGSVSTLTIQRTQQEDSAVYLCASSTTGRWRGGRNEQFFGPGTRLTVL.

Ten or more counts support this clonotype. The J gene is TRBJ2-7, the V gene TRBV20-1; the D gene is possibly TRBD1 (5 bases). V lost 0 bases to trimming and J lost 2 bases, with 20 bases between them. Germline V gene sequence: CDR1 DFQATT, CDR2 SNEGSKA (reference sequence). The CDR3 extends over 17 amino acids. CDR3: CSARDRLTVSDPYEQYF. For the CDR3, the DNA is TGCAGTGCTAGAGATCGGCTGACAGTTTCTGACCCCTACGAGCAGTACTTC.

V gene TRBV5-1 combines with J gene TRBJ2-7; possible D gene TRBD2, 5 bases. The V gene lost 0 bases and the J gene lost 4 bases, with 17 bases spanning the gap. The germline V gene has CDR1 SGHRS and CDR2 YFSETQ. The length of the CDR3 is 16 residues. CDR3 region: CASSLGGSPSTYEQYF. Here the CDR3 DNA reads TGCGCCAGCAGCTTGGGAGGGAGCCCCTCAACTTACGAGCAGTACTTC.

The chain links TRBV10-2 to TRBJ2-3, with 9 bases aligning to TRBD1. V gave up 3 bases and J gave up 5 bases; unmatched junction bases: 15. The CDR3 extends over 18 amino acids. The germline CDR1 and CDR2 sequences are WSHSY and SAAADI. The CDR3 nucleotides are TGCGCCAGCAGTGACCCGCTGCCGGACAGGGGAATCAAAGATACGCAGTATTTT. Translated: CASSDPLPDRGIKDTQYF.

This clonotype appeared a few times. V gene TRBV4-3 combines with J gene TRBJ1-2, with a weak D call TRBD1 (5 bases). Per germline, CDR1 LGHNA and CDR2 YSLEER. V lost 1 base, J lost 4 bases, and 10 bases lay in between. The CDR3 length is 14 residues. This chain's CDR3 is CASSQALGPYGYTF. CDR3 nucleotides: TGCGCCAGCAGCCAAGCGCTGGGGCCCTATGGCTACACCTTC.